The present TCR beta chain was sequenced within a study of blood T cells in healthy people across ages. A second PCR, run for roughly 7 to 11 cycles, used a sample-barcoded 5' primer plus a J-beta primer mix. TCRdb used MiXCR to reprocess the 5' RACE reads, holding one entry per CDR3 protein. The sample records over a million distinct CDR3 sequences, roughly 59% being singletons. There are many counts of this clonotype. V lost 6 bases to trimming and J lost 4 bases, with 10 bases between them. The CDR3 is 12 residues long. The sequenced material came from blood. V is TRBV12-3 or TRBV12-4 and J is TRBJ2-7; D gene unclear. The receptor was derived from a young man in good health. CDR3 DNA sequence: TGTGCCAGCAGCCCTGATGATTACGAGCAGTACTTC. It encodes CASSPDDYEQYF.